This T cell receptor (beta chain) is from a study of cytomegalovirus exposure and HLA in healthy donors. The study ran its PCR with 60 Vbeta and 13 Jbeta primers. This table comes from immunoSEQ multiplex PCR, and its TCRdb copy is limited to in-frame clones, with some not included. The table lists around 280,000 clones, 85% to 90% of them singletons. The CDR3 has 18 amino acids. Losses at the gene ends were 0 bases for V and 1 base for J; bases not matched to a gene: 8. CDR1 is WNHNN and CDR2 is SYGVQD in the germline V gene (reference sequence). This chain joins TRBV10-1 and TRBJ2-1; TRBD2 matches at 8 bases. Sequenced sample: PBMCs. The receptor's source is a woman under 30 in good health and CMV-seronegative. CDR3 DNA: TGCGCCAGCAGTGAGTCGGGTATTAGCGGGGAGTCCTACAATGAGCAGTTCTTC. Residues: CASSESGISGESYNEQFF.